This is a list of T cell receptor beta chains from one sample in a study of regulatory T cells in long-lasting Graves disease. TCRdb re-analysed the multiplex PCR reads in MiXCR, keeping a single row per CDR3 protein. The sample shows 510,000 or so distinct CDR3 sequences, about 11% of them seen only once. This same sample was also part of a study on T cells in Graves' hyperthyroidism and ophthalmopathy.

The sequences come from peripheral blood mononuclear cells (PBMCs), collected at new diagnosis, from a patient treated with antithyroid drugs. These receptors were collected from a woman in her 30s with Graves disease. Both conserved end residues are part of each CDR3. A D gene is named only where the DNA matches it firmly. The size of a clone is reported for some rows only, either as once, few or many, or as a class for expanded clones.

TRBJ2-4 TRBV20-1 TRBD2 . CSARVSVKTSGRGEVVKNIQYF TGCAGTGCTAGAGTATCGGTAAAAACTAGCGGGAGGGGTGAGGTGGTCAAAAACATTCAGTACTTC
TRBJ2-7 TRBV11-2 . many CASSLVSGFSYEQYF TGTGCCAGCAGCTTAGTATCTGGGTTTTCCTACGAGCAGTACTTC
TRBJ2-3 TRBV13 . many CASSLVGRGTSTDTQYF TGTGCCAGCAGCTTAGTGGGACGAGGGACTAGCACAGATACGCAGTATTTT
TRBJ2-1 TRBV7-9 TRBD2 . CASSPPLRLAGGPGSVEQFF TGTGCCAGCAGCCCCCCCCTGCGACTAGCGGGAGGGCCCGGTTCTGTTGAGCAGTTCTTC
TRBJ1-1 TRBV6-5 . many CASSYGRQNTEAFF TGTGCCAGCAGTTACGGACGGCAGAACACTGAAGCTTTCTTT
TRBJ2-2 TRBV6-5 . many CASSWGANTGELFF TGTGCCAGCAGTTGGGGAGCGAACACCGGGGAGCTGTTTTTT
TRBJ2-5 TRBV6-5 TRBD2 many CASSYMPGLAGETQYF TGTGCCAGCAGTTACATGCCGGGACTAGCGGGAGAGACCCAGTACTTC
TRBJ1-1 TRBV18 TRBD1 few CASSPPGTGAPNTEAFF TGTGCCAGCTCACCACCAGGGACAGGGGCCCCGAACACTGAAGCTTTCTTT
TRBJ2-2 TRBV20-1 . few CSARALDNTGELFF TGCAGTGCTAGAGCTCTAGATAACACCGGGGAGCTGTTTTTT
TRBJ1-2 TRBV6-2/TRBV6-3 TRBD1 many CASSSDRGSNYGYTF TGTGCCAGCAGCTCAGACAGGGGGTCTAACTATGGCTACACCTTC
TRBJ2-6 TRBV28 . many CASSLLSSGANVLTF TGTGCCAGCAGTTTATTGAGCTCTGGGGCCAACGTCCTGACTTTC
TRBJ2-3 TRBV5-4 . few CASSFRGARAVGTDTQYF TGTGCCAGCAGCTTTAGGGGGGCCAGGGCGGTTGGCACAGATACGCAGTATTTT
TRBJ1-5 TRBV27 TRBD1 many CASSLGQGSDQPQHF TGTGCCAGCAGTTTGGGACAGGGGTCGGATCAGCCCCAGCATTTT
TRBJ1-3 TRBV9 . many CASSPTQLFSGNTIYF TGTGCCAGCAGCCCAACTCAGCTGTTCTCTGGAAACACCATATATTTT
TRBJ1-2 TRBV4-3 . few CASSQDYPQGGGYTF TGCGCCAGCAGCCAAGATTATCCGCAGGGAGGCGGCTACACCTTC
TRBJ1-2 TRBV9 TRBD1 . CASSAHTGTGYGYTF TGTGCCAGCAGCGCTCATACCGGGACAGGGTATGGCTACACCTTC
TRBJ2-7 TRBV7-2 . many CASSFRPGAEQYF TGTGCCAGCAGTTTCAGGCCTGGCGCCGAGCAGTACTTC
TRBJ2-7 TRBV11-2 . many CASSPIARTRNYEQYF TGTGCCAGCAGCCCTATAGCGAGGACTCGGAACTACGAGCAGTACTTC
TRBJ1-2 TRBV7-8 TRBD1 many CASSLAGGTGNYGYTF TGTGCCAGCAGCTTAGCTGGCGGGACAGGGAACTATGGCTACACCTTC
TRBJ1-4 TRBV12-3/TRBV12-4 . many CASRGRTTNEKLFF TGTGCCAGCAGGGGGAGGACAACTAATGAAAAACTGTTTTTT
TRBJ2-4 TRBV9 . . CASSVEGGRGNIQYF TGTGCCAGCAGCGTAGAGGGGGGCAGGGGCAACATTCAGTACTTC
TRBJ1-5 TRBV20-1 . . CSASRGANSNQPQHF TGCAGTGCTTCGCGCGGGGCCAATAGCAATCAGCCCCAGCATTTT
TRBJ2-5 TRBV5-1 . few CASNRQAGLQETQYF TGCGCCAGCAACCGGCAAGCGGGCCTACAAGAGACCCAGTACTTC